The 11 T cell receptor beta chains presented below share a single source sample, sequenced in a study of blood T cells in healthy people across ages. Using a J-beta primer mix together with a sample-barcoded 5' primer, a second PCR was run for roughly 6 to 12 cycles. TCRdb ran MiXCR on the 5' RACE reads and lists one entry per CDR3 protein. The sample carries 650,000 to 800,000 distinct CDR3 sequences, under 55% recorded once. The specimen was blood. The receptors shown here come from a man in his sixties in good health.

Concerning this clonotype itself: Being one base from a much bigger clone, this may be a read error. The chain carries TRBV11-2 and TRBJ2-5; D is perhaps TRBD2 (6 bases). The V gene lost 4 bases and the J gene lost 4 bases, with 16 bases spanning the gap. The CDR3 loop spans 15 amino acids. CDR1 SGHAT and CDR2 FQNNGV come from the germline V gene. The CDR3 nucleotides read TGTGCCAGCAGCTCTCGTCGGGGGTACCGAGAGACCCAGTACTTC. It specifies CASSSRRGYRETQYF.

A few counts support this clonotype. The chain is built from TRBV7-2 and TRBJ2-5, with unresolved D. CDR1 is SGHTA and CDR2 is FQGNSA in the germline V gene. V was shortened by 5 bases and J by 4 bases, with 8 bases between the two germline ends. The CDR3 sequence is 12 residues long. CDR3 nucleotides: TGTGCCAGCAGCCGGGCGGCAGAGACCCAGTACTTC. Amino acids: CASSRAAETQYF.

The gene calls are TRBV7-9 and TRBJ1-2; D unresolved. V was trimmed by 4 bases and J by 0 bases, leaving 21 bases between them. The CDR3 runs to 18 residues. Per the germline V gene, CDR1 is SEHNR and CDR2 is FQNEAQ (reference sequence). CDR3 protein: CASSSLSWVSGPNYGYTF. The CDR3 DNA follows: TGTGCCAGCAGCTCCCTAAGTTGGGTCAGCGGGCCTAACTATGGCTACACCTTC.

This chain links TRBV10-3 with TRBJ2-7, with 8 bases fitting TRBD1. This CDR3 contains 16 residues. J lost 1 base, V lost 2 bases, and 7 bases had no gene match. Germline CDR1 and CDR2: ENHRY and SYGVKD. The CDR3 DNA sequence: TGTGCCATCAGTGAGGGGAGACAGGGGTTTTCCTACGAGCAGTACTTC. Amino acid sequence: CAISEGRQGFSYEQYF.

The chain combines TRBV6-2 or TRBV6-3 with TRBJ2-7; unclear D gene. V was pared by 5 bases and J by 3 bases, with 11 bases between. This CDR3 spans 13 amino acids. Per germline, CDR1 MNHEY and CDR2 SVGEGT. The CDR3: CASSVTWGYEQYF. The CDR3 coding sequence is TGTGCCAGCAGTGTTACGTGGGGCTACGAGCAGTACTTC.

This clonotype was counted a few times. This chain links TRBV7-2 with TRBJ2-7; no reliable D call. The ends were cut back, 1 base at V and 7 bases at J, with 20 bases in the middle. Germline V gene sequence: CDR1 SGHTA, CDR2 FQGNSA. The CDR3 contains 16 residues. CDR3 nucleotides: TGTGCCAGCAGCTTAGTCTCGTCGGCTATCTTAAATGAGCAGTACTTC. Amino acids: CASSLVSSAILNEQYF.

The chain employs TRBV6-2 or TRBV6-3 and TRBJ2-1, with unresolved D. The V gene's germline CDR1 is MNHEY and CDR2 SVGEGT. Deletions cut 7 bases from V and 4 bases from J, with 5 bases between. The CDR3 runs to 11 residues. The CDR3 sequence is CASKEYNEQFF. The CDR3 DNA follows: TGTGCCAGCAAAGAATACAATGAGCAGTTCTTC.

The gene calls are TRBV7-2 and TRBJ2-1; TRBD1 aligns across 9 bases. V shed 5 bases, J shed 2 bases, and the junction held 16 bases outside the gene matches. Germline V gene data show CDR1 as SGHTA and CDR2 as FQGNSA. This CDR3 has 19 residues. This CDR3 reads CASSLLIQLQGAAYNEQFF. The CDR3 coding sequence is TGTGCCAGCAGCCTTCTCATCCAATTACAGGGGGCAGCCTACAATGAGCAGTTCTTC.

The CDR3 is CASSLVGWLGGYTF. CDR3 DNA sequence: TGTGCCAGCAGCTTGGTAGGGTGGCTAGGAGGCTACACCTTC. The chain couples TRBV5-6 to TRBJ1-2; D is uncertain. The CDR3 is 14 amino acids. In germline, CDR1 is SGHDT, CDR2 YYEEEE. V gave up 0 bases and J gave up 8 bases, with 14 bases separating them.

This sequence joins TRBV28 and TRBJ1-1; D gene uncertain. This CDR3 contains 15 residues. Germline V gene data show CDR1 as MDHEN and CDR2 as SYDVKM. The ends were cut back, 3 bases at V and 1 base at J, with 12 bases in the middle. The CDR3 here is CASSLAAKSNTEAFF. The DNA for the CDR3 is TGTGCCAGCAGTTTGGCAGCCAAATCGAACACTGAAGCTTTCTTT.

The rearrangement links TRBV12-3 or TRBV12-4 to TRBJ2-3; 8 nucleotides line up with TRBD2. The CDR3 covers 15 residues. V trimming: 2 bases; J trimming: 4 bases; junction bases outside the gene matches: 5. CDR3 bases: TGTGCCAGCAGTTTATTAGCGGGGATGTCAGATACGCAGTATTTT. This sequence encodes CASSLLAGMSDTQYF.